A selection of T cell receptor beta chains follows, all from one sample in a study of cytomegalovirus exposure and HLA in healthy donors. Clones were sequenced by immunoSEQ multiplex PCR, and TCRdb holds only the in-frame ones, with some missing. The table shows around 300,000 clones, with roughly 89% occurring only once. Material for sequencing was PBMCs. Receptor source: a woman between 18 and 29 years old in good health and CMV-seronegative. Each CDR3 is given with its conserved first and last residue. A D gene is named only where the DNA matches it firmly. Size values are once, few and many counts, or a class for expanded clones, and some rows have none.

J gene,clone size,V gene,D gene,CDR3 protein,CDR3 DNA
TRBJ1-6,-,TRBV30,-,CAWKWGLSYNSPLHF,TGTGCCTGGAAGTGGGGACTCTCCTATAATTCACCCCTCCACTTT
TRBJ1-4,-,TRBV19,-,CASSIRGEKLFF,TGTGCCAGTAGTATCAGGGGTGAAAAACTGTTTTTT
TRBJ2-7,-,TRBV29-1,-,CSVEFNSYEQYF,TGCAGCGTTGAGTTTAACTCCTACGAGCAGTACTTC
TRBJ1-1,-,TRBV7-9,-,CASSSTTWVNTEAFF,TGTGCCAGCAGCTCCACGACTTGGGTGAACACTGAAGCTTTCTTT
TRBJ2-1,-,TRBV29-1,TRBD2,CSVRLAGGPGNEQFF,TGCAGCGTAAGGTTAGCGGGGGGCCCAGGGAATGAGCAGTTCTTC
TRBJ2-7,-,TRBV5-4,TRBD2,CASSSGGTYYEQYF,TGTGCCAGCAGCTCGGGGGGGACCTACTACGAGCAGTACTTC
TRBJ2-3,-,TRBV7-3,TRBD2,CASSLGGGGTDTQYF,TGTGCCAGCAGCTTAGGCGGGGGGGGGACAGATACGCAGTATTTT
TRBJ2-7,-,TRBV5-4,TRBD2,CASSSYTSGGGEQYF,TGTGCCAGCAGCTCTTATACTAGCGGGGGCGGAGAGCAGTACTTC
TRBJ1-4,once,TRBV9,TRBD1,CASSPETGRREKLFF,TGTGCCAGCAGCCCGGAGACAGGGCGTAGGGAAAAACTGTTTTTT
TRBJ1-1,-,TRBV13,TRBD1,CASSFDRGTEAFF,TGTGCCAGCAGCTTCGACAGGGGCACTGAAGCTTTCTTT
TRBJ1-2,-,TRBV28,-,CASSPGQLHTF,TGTGCCAGCAGCCCCGGACAGCTTCACACCTTC
TRBJ2-2,-,TRBV7-8,TRBD1,CASSLVGTANTGELFF,TGTGCCAGCAGCTTAGTAGGGACAGCGAACACCGGGGAGCTGTTTTTT
TRBJ2-2,-,TRBV9,TRBD2,CASSATPGLAGNTGELFF,TGTGCCAGCAGCGCAACCCCGGGACTAGCGGGGAACACCGGGGAGCTGTTTTTT